These 32 T cell receptor beta chains were sequenced from one sample in a study of cytomegalovirus exposure and HLA in healthy donors. PCR primers comprised 60 Vbeta and 13 Jbeta primers. Sequencing used immunoSEQ multiplex PCR; TCRdb keeps in-frame clones, though not all of them. The table lists about 260,000 clones, roughly 70% of them singletons, with around 2.3% in the top ten. The sequenced material came from PBMCs. These receptor sequences come from a female donor in good health and CMV-seronegative.

The genes are TRBV5-6 and TRBJ2-7, with D perhaps TRBD1 (7 bases). The CDR3 runs to 17 residues. Germline V gene data show CDR1 as SGHDT and CDR2 as YYEEEE. V was pared by 4 bases and J by 5 bases, with 25 bases between. The CDR3 DNA reads TGTGCCAGCAGCCTTTCCCTCGACAGGGCGGGACCCGACGAGCAGTACTTC. It encodes CASSLSLDRAGPDEQYF.

The rearrangement uses TRBV7-2 and TRBJ1-4; no clear D gene. The V gene's germline CDR1 is SGHTA and CDR2 FQGNSA. The CDR3 has 15 amino acids. The germline V and J ends were trimmed by 2 bases and 0 bases, with 7 bases remaining between them. The CDR3 sequence: CASSLRGTTNEKLFF. The CDR3 nucleotides read TGTGCCAGCAGCTTACGGGGAACAACTAATGAAAAACTGTTTTTT.

V gene TRBV19 combines with J gene TRBJ2-7; 9 bases agree with TRBD1. Germline V lookup: CDR1 LNHDA, CDR2 SQIVND (reference sequence). The CDR3 runs to 13 residues. The junction had 7 bases not matched to a gene; V was cut back by 9 bases and J by 4 bases. CDR3 residues: CASRDRAKYEQYF. Written as DNA, the CDR3 is TGTGCCAGCCGGGACAGGGCTAAATACGAGCAGTACTTC. Variable domain in full (rest from reference TRBV19 and TRBJ2-7): DGGITQSPKYLFRKEGQNVTLSCEQNLNHDAMYWYRQDPGQGLRLIYYSQIVNDFQKGDIAEGYSVSREKKESFPLTVTSAQKNPTAFYLCASRDRAKYEQYFGPGTRLTVT.

The chain carries TRBV28 and TRBJ2-1; 7 positions match TRBD1. The germline V gene has CDR1 MDHEN and CDR2 SYDVKM. The CDR3 sequence is 16 residues long. Trimming took 4 bases from V and 2 from J; bases not matched to a gene: 8. CDR3 loop: CASSSRQGSAYNEQFF. The CDR3, as DNA: TGTGCCAGCAGTTCACGACAGGGCTCCGCCTACAATGAGCAGTTCTTC.

The chain recombines TRBV5-6 with TRBJ1-4; tentative D call: TRBD1 (5 bases). CDR1 and CDR2 from the germline V gene are SGHDT and YYEEEE. This CDR3 contains 16 residues. V lost 1 base, J lost 0 bases, and 10 bases lay in between. The CDR3 DNA sequence: TGTGCCAGCAGCTTGCGTAGGGGTGCAACTAATGAAAAACTGTTTTTT. Its protein product is CASSLRRGATNEKLFF.

This chain links TRBV29-1 with TRBJ1-1; D is unclear. The CDR3 is 11 residues long. CDR1 SQVTM and CDR2 ANQGSEA come from the germline V gene. The ends were cut back, 7 bases at V and 8 bases at J, with 14 bases in the middle. The chain's CDR3 is CSARVDPEAFF. Written as DNA, the CDR3 is TGCAGCGCCCGAGTCGATCCCGAAGCTTTCTTT.

The V call is TRBV6-6, the J call TRBJ2-2, with D perhaps matching TRBD2 (5 bases). CDR3 size: 16 residues. CDR1 and CDR2 from the germline V gene are MNHNY and SVGAGI (reference sequence). V was shortened by 2 bases and J by 6 bases, with 16 bases between the two germline ends. CDR3 sequence: CASSYRGNSQAGELFF. DNA of the CDR3: TGTGCCAGCAGTTACCGGGGAAATAGCCAGGCCGGGGAGCTGTTTTTT.

This clone was counted between two and nine times. The V gene is TRBV30, the J gene TRBJ1-2, with 9 nucleotides matching TRBD1. Germline assignment: CDR1 GTSNPN and CDR2 SVGIG (reference sequence). This CDR3 has 16 amino acids. Trimming at V came to 4 bases and at J to 4 bases, leaving 13 bases not matched to a gene. The CDR3 bases are TGTGCCTGGACCTGGGACAGGGAAGTTCGAGTCTATGGCTACACCTTC. It yields the protein CAWTWDREVRVYGYTF.

The chain has TRBV27 and TRBJ2-2; D is ambiguous. Trimming removed 5 bases from V and 5 bases from J, with 6 bases in between. Germline V gene sequence: CDR1 MNHEY, CDR2 SMNVEV (reference sequence). This CDR3 has 12 residues. The CDR3 loop is CASSPYTGELFF. For the CDR3, the DNA is TGTGCCAGCAGTCCCTATACCGGGGAGCTGTTTTTT.

The V call is TRBV29-1, the J call TRBJ2-7; TRBD1 matches at 9 bases. This CDR3 has 15 residues. The germline CDR1 and CDR2 sequences are SQVTM and ANQGSEA. V lost 2 bases, J lost 0 bases, and 5 bases stayed unmatched. The CDR3 DNA follows: TGCAGCGTTGAAACGGGGACAGGGCGCTCCTACGAGCAGTACTTC. It translates to CSVETGTGRSYEQYF.

The rearrangement links TRBV10-3 to TRBJ1-1, with D unclear. Germline loops: CDR1 ENHRY, CDR2 SYGVKD. Trimming stripped 6 bases from V and 1 base from J, with 12 bases between. This CDR3 comprises 14 residues. DNA for the CDR3: TGTGCCATCAGAGAAACAGCCCCGAACACTGAAGCTTTCTTT. It yields the protein CAIRETAPNTEAFF.

This chain uses TRBV2 with TRBJ1-5; no reliable D call. This CDR3 is built from 16 residues. The V end lost 4 bases, the J end lost 4 bases, and 17 bases lay between the germline ends. CDR1 and CDR2 (germline): SNHLY, FYNNEI. The CDR3: CASSVKGGEINQPQHF. CDR3 in DNA: TGTGCCAGCAGTGTTAAGGGAGGTGAAATTAATCAGCCCCAGCATTTT.

The rearrangement links TRBV19 to TRBJ2-7, with D perhaps TRBD2 (5 bases). The germline V gene encodes CDR1 LNHDA and CDR2 SQIVND (reference sequence). The CDR3 contains 14 residues. V was shortened by 3 bases and J by 5 bases, with 14 bases between the two germline ends. CDR3 in amino acids: CASSMGDPPNEQYF. Here the CDR3 DNA reads TGTGCCAGTAGTATGGGAGACCCACCCAACGAGCAGTACTTC.

This sequence joins TRBV19 and TRBJ1-3; TRBD1 matches 7 bases. The V segment lost 7 bases and the J segment 5 bases; nucleotides outside the gene matches: 8. Germline CDR1 and CDR2: LNHDA and SQIVND (reference sequence). The CDR3 contains 14 residues. The CDR3 loop reads CASTPPDRRNTIYF. CDR3 coding DNA: TGTGCCAGTACCCCTCCGGACAGGCGAAACACCATATATTTT.

The rearrangement joins TRBV7-9 to TRBJ1-2, with 7 bases fitting TRBD1. V lost 5 bases, J lost 7 bases, and 7 bases stayed unmatched. The CDR3 has 13 amino acids. Germline loops: CDR1 SEHNR, CDR2 FQNEAQ (reference sequence). The chain's CDR3 is CASSPTGYGGYTF. CDR3 sequence (DNA): TGTGCCAGCAGCCCGACAGGGTACGGTGGCTACACCTTC. The full variable domain, with the rest looked up from reference TRBV7-9 and TRBJ1-2, is DTGVSQNPRHKITKRGQNVTFRCDPISEHNRLYWYRQTLGQGPEFLTYFQNEAQLEKSRLLSDRFSAERPKGSFSTLEIQRTEQGDSAMYLCASSPTGYGGYTFGSGTRLTVV.

As to this clone: The junction differs from germline at one of its ends, possibly a read error. The chain couples TRBV7-9 to TRBJ2-1; tentative D call: TRBD2 (5 bases). The CDR3 consists of 16 residues. CDR1 SEHNR and CDR2 FQNEAQ come from the germline V gene (reference sequence). The CDR3 region is CSSSSSLGGSYNEQFF. CDR3 in DNA: TGTTCCAGCAGCTCCTCACTAGGAGGATCCTACAATGAGCAGTTCTTC.

A few counts support this clone. The CDR3 coding sequence is TGTGCCAGCAGCGAGGGACAGGGAAGAACCTTC. This encodes CASSEGQGRTF. This chain connects TRBV9 to TRBJ1-2; the match to TRBD1 covers 9 bases. V dropped 3 bases and J dropped 14; count of bases not matched to a gene: 5. Germline CDR1 reads SGDLS; CDR2 reads YYNGEE. CDR3 size: 11 residues.

J is TRBJ2-7 and V is TRBV5-1; perhaps TRBD2 as D (7 bases). Germline CDR1 SGHRS, CDR2 YFSETQ. The CDR3 is made up of 15 amino acids. V lost 0 bases, J lost 4 bases, and 14 bases lay in between. Here the CDR3 reads CASSLAGGAKYEQYF. DNA for the CDR3: TGCGCCAGCAGCTTGGCGGGGGGCGCCAAATACGAGCAGTACTTC. The full variable domain, in which reference TRBV5-1 and TRBJ2-7 provide the parts outside the CDR3, is KAGVTQTPRYLIKTRGQQVTLSCSPISGHRSVSWYQQTPGQGLQFLFEYFSETQRNKGNFPGRFSGRQFSNSRSEMNVSTLELGDSALYLCASSLAGGAKYEQYFGPGTRLTVT.

The V and J genes are TRBV7-8 and TRBJ1-1; D is perhaps TRBD1 (6 bases). The CDR3 is 15 amino acids. V gave up 2 bases and J gave up 5 bases, with 15 bases separating them. Looked up from germline, CDR1 is SGHVS and CDR2 is FQNEAQ. CDR3 in DNA: TGTGCCAGCAGCTTAATAGACAGGTTCGAAACTGAAGCTTTCTTT. It is translated as CASSLIDRFETEAFF.

This chain joins TRBV10-3 and TRBJ1-1; D is undetermined. V gave up 4 bases and J gave up 1 base, with 19 bases separating them. CDR1 and CDR2 (germline): ENHRY, SYGVKD. There are 17 residues in the CDR3. The CDR3 nucleotides read TGTGCCATCAGTGTTCGAGTCGCCCGAGATGGGAACACTGAAGCTTTCTTT. It specifies CAISVRVARDGNTEAFF.

The V call is TRBV6-1, the J call TRBJ2-4; D might be TRBD1 (6 bases). Per germline, CDR1 MNHNS and CDR2 SASEGT. The CDR3 runs 14 residues. V was shortened by 2 bases and J by 8 bases, with 13 bases between the two germline ends. The CDR3 coding sequence is TGTGCCAGCAGTGAATCGGCAGGGGAGTACATTCAGTACTTC. This translates into CASSESAGEYIQYF.

J is TRBJ2-1 and V is TRBV4-2; 8 bases align to TRBD2. V dropped 1 base and J dropped 7; count of bases not matched to a gene: 9. Germline CDR1 and CDR2: LGHNA and YNFKEQ. This CDR3 region has 16 residues. The CDR3 DNA follows: TGTGCCAGCAGCCAAGGCGAAGGACTAGCCATTAATGAGCAGTTCTTC. Translated, it gives CASSQGEGLAINEQFF.

A word on this clone: Other DNA sequences in this sample translate to the same CDR3. V usage is TRBV10-1 and J usage is TRBJ2-1, with TRBD1 matching 7 bases. Germline V gene data show CDR1 as WNHNN and CDR2 as SYGVQD (reference sequence). This CDR3 is built from 14 residues. Trimming took 4 bases from V and 2 from J; bases not matched to a gene: 2. The CDR3 bases are TGCGCCAGCAGTGCGGGGACAGCCTACAATGAGCAGTTCTTC. Protein sequence: CASSAGTAYNEQFF.

This clone was seen just once. The V and J genes are TRBV5-5 and TRBJ1-2; 7 nucleotides agree with TRBD1. Germline CDR1 reads SGHKS; CDR2 reads YYEKEE (reference sequence). The CDR3 sequence is 15 residues long. Losses at the gene ends were 6 bases for V and 5 bases for J; bases not matched to a gene: 13. The DNA for the CDR3 is TGTGCCAGCAACTCCCTAGGGGGCTATGATTATGGCTACACCTTC. This translates into CASNSLGGYDYGYTF.

The CDR3 sequence: CSVEGATSGRGNEQYF. The DNA of the CDR3 is TGCAGCGTTGAAGGGGCTACAAGCGGGAGGGGGAACGAGCAGTACTTC. The rearrangement uses TRBV29-1 and TRBJ2-7; 10 nucleotides line up with TRBD2. Germline CDR1 and CDR2: SQVTM and ANQGSEA. The ends lost 1 base at V and 5 bases at J; junction bases unmatched: 11. The CDR3 consists of 16 residues.

The rearrangement links TRBV7-8 to TRBJ1-2; 10 nucleotides align to TRBD1. The germline V gene has CDR1 SGHVS and CDR2 FQNEAQ. This CDR3 region has 13 residues. V shed 5 bases and J 8 bases; nucleotides not matched to a gene: 5. In DNA, the CDR3 is TGTGCCAGCAGCCCTAGGACAGGGGGAGGCTACACCTTC. This codes for CASSPRTGGGYTF.

V and J are TRBV2 and TRBJ2-7; 11 bases map to TRBD1. Trimming at V came to 7 bases and at J to 10 bases, leaving 18 bases not matched to a gene. The V gene's germline CDR1 is SNHLY and CDR2 FYNNEI. The CDR3 is 16 amino acids. The CDR3 is CASTPSVPGQGVSQYF. DNA of the CDR3: TGTGCCAGCACTCCCTCGGTCCCGGGACAGGGGGTATCCCAGTACTTC.

In its sample, this clone was seen a few times. The chain links TRBV10-3 to TRBJ2-5; 11 bases match TRBD1. CDR1 ENHRY and CDR2 SYGVKD come from the germline V gene. V lost 2 bases and J lost 11; bases outside the gene matches: 10. The CDR3 length is 15 residues. CDR3 in amino acids: CAISERTGGQEEQYF. CDR3 sequence (DNA): TGTGCCATCAGTGAGAGGACAGGGGGCCAAGAGGAGCAGTACTTC.

The chain uses TRBV9 and TRBJ1-2; 7 bases line up with TRBD1. The CDR3 totals 15 residues. The germline CDR1 and CDR2 sequences are SGDLS and YYNGEE. Losses at the gene ends were 3 bases for V and 2 bases for J; bases not matched to a gene: 7. CDR3 DNA sequence: TGTGCCAGCAGCGCTGCGACAGGGAGCAACTATGGCTACACCTTC. Translated, it gives CASSAATGSNYGYTF.

The V and J genes are TRBV2 and TRBJ2-5, with 8 positions matching TRBD2. The CDR3 totals 18 residues. With V trimmed by 6 bases and J by 2 bases, 17 bases remained unmatched. CDR1 and CDR2 from the germline V gene are SNHLY and FYNNEI. The CDR3 DNA is TGTGCCAGCAGCCTGCAGGGCGAAGTAGCGGGAAGTCAAGAGACCCAGTACTTC. Its translation is CASSLQGEVAGSQETQYF.

CDR3 amino acids: CASSSPAGGRYEQYF. The CDR3 bases are TGTGCCAGCAGTTCCCCCGCGGGGGGGCGATACGAGCAGTACTTC. The rearrangement links TRBV27 to TRBJ2-7; 9 bases are shared with TRBD2. This CDR3 contains 15 residues. Germline V gene lookup returns CDR1 MNHEY and CDR2 SMNVEV (reference sequence). V shed 4 bases, J shed 4 bases, and the junction held 8 bases outside the gene matches.

This sequence joins TRBV5-1 and TRBJ2-7; 10 nucleotides line up with TRBD2. Germline V gives CDR1 SGHRS, CDR2 YFSETQ. V dropped 1 base and J dropped 4; count of bases not matched to a gene: 8. This CDR3 region has 16 residues. CDR3 sequence reads: CASSLSQREGRYEQYF. For the CDR3, the DNA is TGCGCCAGCAGCTTGAGCCAGCGGGAGGGCCGATACGAGCAGTACTTC.